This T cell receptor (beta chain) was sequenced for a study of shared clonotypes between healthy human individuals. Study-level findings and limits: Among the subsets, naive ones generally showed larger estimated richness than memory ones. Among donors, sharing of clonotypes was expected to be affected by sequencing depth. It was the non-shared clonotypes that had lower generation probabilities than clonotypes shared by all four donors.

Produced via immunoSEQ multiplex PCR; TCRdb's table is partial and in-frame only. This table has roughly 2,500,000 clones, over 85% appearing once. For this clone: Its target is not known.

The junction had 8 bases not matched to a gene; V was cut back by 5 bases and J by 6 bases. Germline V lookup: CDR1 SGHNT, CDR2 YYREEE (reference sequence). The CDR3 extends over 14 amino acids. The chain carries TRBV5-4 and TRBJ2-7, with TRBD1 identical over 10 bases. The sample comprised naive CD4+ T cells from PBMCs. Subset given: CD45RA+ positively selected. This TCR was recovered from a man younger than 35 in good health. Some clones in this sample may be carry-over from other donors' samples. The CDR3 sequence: CASREGQGLSEQYF. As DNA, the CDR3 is TGTGCCAGCAGGGAGGGACAGGGGTTGAGCGAGCAGTACTTC.